A selection of T cell receptor beta chains follows, all from one sample in a study of CD8 T cells in ankylosing spondylitis. Each CDR3 protein gets one entry after TCRdb re-called the 5' RACE reads with MiXCR. The sample shows roughly 400,000 distinct CDR3 sequences, about a fifth of them seen only once. Source material: blood, either unsorted or a sorted T cell fraction (not recorded which). These receptor sequences come from a male donor with ankylosing spondylitis. The CDR3 runs from the conserved cysteine through the conserved F or W. Fields, in order: V gene, CDR3 length, D gene, clone size, J gene, CDR3 DNA, CDR3 protein. A D gene is named only where the DNA matches it firmly. Clone size is shown for a subset of rows, as once, few, many or a class of expanded clone.

TRBV4-1	18	NA	NA	TRBJ1-1	TGCGCCAGCAGCCAAGAGCCTCGGGGGATAGTAATGAACACTGAAGCTTTCTTT	CASSQEPRGIVMNTEAFF
TRBV29-1	11	NA	few	TRBJ1-2	TGCAGCGTTGATGCCGACTATGGCTACACCTTC	CSVDADYGYTF
TRBV20-1	17	TRBD2	NA	TRBJ2-3	TGCAGTGCTAGCCCCGCAAGGTTAGCGGGGCCCCCGGGTACGCAGTATTTT	CSASPARLAGPPGTQYF
TRBV5-6	16	TRBD2	NA	TRBJ2-3	TGTGCCAGCAGGCCCCCGGGAGGGTTGGAGACAGATACGCAGTATTTT	CASRPPGGLETDTQYF
TRBV28	13	NA	few	TRBJ2-7	TGTGCCAGCAGTCCAGGGTGGTCCTACGAGCAGTACTTC	CASSPGWSYEQYF
TRBV28	14	TRBD1	NA	TRBJ1-3	TGTGCCAGCAACCCGACAGGGCGAGGGAACACCATATATTTT	CASNPTGRGNTIYF
TRBV3-1	17	NA	NA	TRBJ2-4	TGTGCCAGCAGCCAAGAGCCAGGGCCGATAGCCAAAAACATTCAGTACTTC	CASSQEPGPIAKNIQYF
TRBV5-1	14	TRBD1	NA	TRBJ1-5	TGCGCCAGCAGCCAGGGGGGCCCTGGTCAGCCCCAGCATTTT	CASSQGGPGQPQHF
TRBV2	14	NA	NA	TRBJ1-4	TGTGCCAGCAGGACCGCCAGTACTAATGAAAAACTGTTTTTT	CASRTASTNEKLFF
TRBV6-5	12	TRBD1	NA	TRBJ1-1	TGTGCCAGCAGTTCTAACAGGGGTGAAGCTTTCTTT	CASSSNRGEAFF
TRBV3-1	14	NA	few	TRBJ1-1	TGTGCCAGCAGCCAGACCGACAGGAACACTGAAGCTTTCTTT	CASSQTDRNTEAFF
TRBV9	16	TRBD1	NA	TRBJ2-2	TGTGCCAGCAGCATTACCCCCGGACAGGGACGGGGGGAGCTGTTTTTT	CASSITPGQGRGELFF
TRBV4-1	15	NA	NA	TRBJ2-7	TGCGCCAGCAGCCAAGGCGTCGGACAGAGAGGAGAGCAGTACTTC	CASSQGVGQRGEQYF
TRBV3-1	17	NA	NA	TRBJ2-7	TGTGCCAGCAGCACAGCAGCCAAACCCCCTGGAACCTACGAGCAGTACTTC	CASSTAAKPPGTYEQYF
TRBV6-2/TRBV6-3	16	NA	few	TRBJ1-2	TGTGCCAGCAGTTACTCCCCGGACTCTTTCAACTATGGCTACACCTTC	CASSYSPDSFNYGYTF
TRBV25-1	11	NA	few	TRBJ2-7	TGTGCCAGCAGGGGTGGGACAGAGCAGTACTTC	CASRGGTEQYF
TRBV6-2/TRBV6-3	14	NA	few	TRBJ2-7	TGTGCCAGCAGTTACCCGGGGGCCACTTACGAGCAGTACTTC	CASSYPGATYEQYF
TRBV5-1	15	NA	few	TRBJ1-2	TGCGCCAGCAGCTTGGGGACACTTCTTAACTATGGCTACACCTTC	CASSLGTLLNYGYTF
TRBV12-3/TRBV12-4	15	TRBD1	few	TRBJ1-5	TGTGCCAGCAGTTTCCCCAGGGGGAGCAATCAGCCCCAGCATTTT	CASSFPRGSNQPQHF
TRBV5-1	15	TRBD1	many	TRBJ2-7	TGCGCCAGCAGCTCCGGACAGGGGGCTACCTACGAGCAGTACTTC	CASSSGQGATYEQYF
TRBV29-1	12	NA	NA	TRBJ2-7	TGCAGCGTTGAATTATCGGGGTACGAGCAGTACTTC	CSVELSGYEQYF
TRBV6-2/TRBV6-3	15	NA	few	TRBJ2-7	TGTGCCAGCAGAACCGACCTCTCTAACCCCTACGAGCAGTACTTC	CASRTDLSNPYEQYF
TRBV4-2	13	NA	few	TRBJ2-3	TGTGCCAGCAGCCAAGAGGTATCCGATACGCAGTATTTT	CASSQEVSDTQYF
TRBV2	13	NA	NA	TRBJ2-7	TGTGCCAGCAGTGTAGGAGTTCTCTACGAGCAGTACTTC	CASSVGVLYEQYF
TRBV12-3/TRBV12-4	15	NA	NA	TRBJ2-7	TGTGCCAGCAGTACGGACCGGACCAACTGGTACGAGCAGTACTTC	CASSTDRTNWYEQYF